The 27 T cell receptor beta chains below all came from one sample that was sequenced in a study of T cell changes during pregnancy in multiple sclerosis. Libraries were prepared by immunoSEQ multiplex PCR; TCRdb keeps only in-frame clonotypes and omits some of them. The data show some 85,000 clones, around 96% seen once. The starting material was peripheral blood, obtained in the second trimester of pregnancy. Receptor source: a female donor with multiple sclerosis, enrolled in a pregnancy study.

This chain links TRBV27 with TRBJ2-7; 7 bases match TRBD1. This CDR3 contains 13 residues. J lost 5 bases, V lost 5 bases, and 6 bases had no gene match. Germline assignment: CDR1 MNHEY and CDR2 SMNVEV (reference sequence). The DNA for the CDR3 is TGTGCCAGCAGTCCGAGGACAGGCAACGAGCAGTACTTC. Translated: CASSPRTGNEQYF.

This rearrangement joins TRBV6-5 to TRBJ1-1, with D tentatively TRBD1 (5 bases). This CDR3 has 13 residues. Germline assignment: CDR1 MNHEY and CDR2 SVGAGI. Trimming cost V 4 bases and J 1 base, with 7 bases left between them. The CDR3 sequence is CASSWGGNTEAFF. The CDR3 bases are TGTGCCAGCAGTTGGGGGGGGAACACTGAAGCTTTCTTT.

CDR3: CASSYEREIADTQYF. CDR3 bases: TGCGCCAGCAGTTACGAGCGGGAGATTGCAGATACGCAGTATTTT. This chain uses TRBV4-1 with TRBJ2-3, with 8 bases aligning to TRBD2. V shed 6 bases and J 4 bases; nucleotides not matched to a gene: 9. This CDR3 has 15 residues. Germline CDR1 MGHRA, CDR2 YSYEKL.

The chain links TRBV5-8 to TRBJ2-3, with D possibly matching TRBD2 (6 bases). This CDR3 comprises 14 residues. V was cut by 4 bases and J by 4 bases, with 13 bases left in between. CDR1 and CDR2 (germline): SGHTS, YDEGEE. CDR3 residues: CASSPPAGSDTQYF. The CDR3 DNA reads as TGTGCCAGCAGCCCGCCTGCGGGATCAGATACGCAGTATTTT.

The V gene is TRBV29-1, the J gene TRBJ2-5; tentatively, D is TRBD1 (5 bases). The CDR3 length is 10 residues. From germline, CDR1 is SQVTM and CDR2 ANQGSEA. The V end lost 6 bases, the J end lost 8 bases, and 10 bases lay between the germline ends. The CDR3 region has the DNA TGCAGCGTCACAGGTTCTACCCAGTACTTC. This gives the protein CSVTGSTQYF.

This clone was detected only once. The CDR3 DNA reads TGTGCCTGGAGTGAAGGGGGAGAGACCCAGTACTTC. It translates to CAWSEGGETQYF. The chain has TRBV30 and TRBJ2-5, with D perhaps matching TRBD1 (6 bases). V gave up 1 base and J gave up 4 bases, with 7 bases separating them. Germline V gene lookup returns CDR1 GTSNPN and CDR2 SVGIG (reference sequence). The CDR3 totals 12 residues.

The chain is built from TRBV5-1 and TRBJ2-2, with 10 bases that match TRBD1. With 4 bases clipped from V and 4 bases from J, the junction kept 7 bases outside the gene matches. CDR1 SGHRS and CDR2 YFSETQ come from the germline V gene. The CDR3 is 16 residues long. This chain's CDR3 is CASSLDRGIFTGELFF. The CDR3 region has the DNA TGCGCCAGCAGCCTGGACAGGGGGATATTCACCGGGGAGCTGTTTTTT.

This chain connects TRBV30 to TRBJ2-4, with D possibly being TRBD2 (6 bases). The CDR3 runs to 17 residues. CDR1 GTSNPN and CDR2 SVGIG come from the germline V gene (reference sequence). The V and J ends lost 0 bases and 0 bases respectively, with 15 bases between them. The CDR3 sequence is CAWSVGRLRGAKNIQYF. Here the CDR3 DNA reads TGTGCCTGGAGTGTAGGGAGGTTAAGGGGAGCCAAAAACATTCAGTACTTC.

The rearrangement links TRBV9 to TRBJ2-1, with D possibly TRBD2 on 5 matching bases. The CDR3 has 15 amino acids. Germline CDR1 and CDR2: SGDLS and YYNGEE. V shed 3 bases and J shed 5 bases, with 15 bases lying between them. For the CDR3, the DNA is TGTGCCAGCAGCGGTACCCTGGAGAGGGACAATGAGCAGTTCTTC. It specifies CASSGTLERDNEQFF.

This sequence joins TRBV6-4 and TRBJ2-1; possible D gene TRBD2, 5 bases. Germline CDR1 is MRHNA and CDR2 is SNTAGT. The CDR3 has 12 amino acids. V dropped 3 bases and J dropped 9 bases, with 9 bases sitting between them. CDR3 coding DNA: TGTGCCAGCAGTGATTACCGGGGTGAGCAGTTCTTC. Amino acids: CASSDYRGEQFF.

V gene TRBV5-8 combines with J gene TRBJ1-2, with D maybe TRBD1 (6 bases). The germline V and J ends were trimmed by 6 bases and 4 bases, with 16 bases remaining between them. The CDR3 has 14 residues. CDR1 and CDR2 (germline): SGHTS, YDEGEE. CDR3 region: CASTHWTASYGYTF. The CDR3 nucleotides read TGTGCCAGCACTCATTGGACAGCTAGCTATGGCTACACCTTC.

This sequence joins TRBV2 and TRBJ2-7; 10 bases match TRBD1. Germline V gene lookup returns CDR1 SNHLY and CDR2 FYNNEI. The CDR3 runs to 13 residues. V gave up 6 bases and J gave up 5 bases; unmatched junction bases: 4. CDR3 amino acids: CASRGTGENEQYF. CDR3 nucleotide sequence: TGTGCCAGCAGGGGGACAGGGGAGAACGAGCAGTACTTC.

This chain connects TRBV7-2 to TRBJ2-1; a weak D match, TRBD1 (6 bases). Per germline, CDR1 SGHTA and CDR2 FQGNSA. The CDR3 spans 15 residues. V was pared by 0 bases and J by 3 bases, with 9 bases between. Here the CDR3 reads CASSLAAGDYNEQFF. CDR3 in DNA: TGTGCCAGCAGCTTAGCGGCAGGGGACTACAATGAGCAGTTCTTC. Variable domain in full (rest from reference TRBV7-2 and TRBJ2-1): GAGVSQSPSNKVTEKGKDVELRCDPISGHTALYWYRQSLGQGLEFLIYFQGNSAPDKSGLPSDRFSAERTGGSVSTLTIQRTQQEDSAVYLCASSLAAGDYNEQFFGPGTRLTVL.

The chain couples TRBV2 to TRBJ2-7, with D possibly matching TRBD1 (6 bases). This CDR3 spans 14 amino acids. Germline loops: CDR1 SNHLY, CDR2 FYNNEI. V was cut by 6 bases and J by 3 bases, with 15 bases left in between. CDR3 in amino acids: CASRPGASRYEQYF. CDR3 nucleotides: TGTGCCAGCAGGCCAGGGGCGTCTCGCTACGAGCAGTACTTC.

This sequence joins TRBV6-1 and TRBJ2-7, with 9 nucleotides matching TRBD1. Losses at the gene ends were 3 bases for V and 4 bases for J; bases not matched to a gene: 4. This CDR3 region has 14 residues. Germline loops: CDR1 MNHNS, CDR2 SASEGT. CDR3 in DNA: TGTGCCAGCAGTGAGGGACAGGGAGGGTACGAGCAGTACTTC. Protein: CASSEGQGGYEQYF.

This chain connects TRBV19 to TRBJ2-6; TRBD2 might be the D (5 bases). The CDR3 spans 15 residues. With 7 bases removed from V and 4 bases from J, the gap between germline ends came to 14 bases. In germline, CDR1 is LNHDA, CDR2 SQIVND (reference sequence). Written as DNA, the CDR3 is TGTGCCAGTAATCGAGGGTCTACGGGGGCCAACGTCCTGACTTTC. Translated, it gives CASNRGSTGANVLTF.

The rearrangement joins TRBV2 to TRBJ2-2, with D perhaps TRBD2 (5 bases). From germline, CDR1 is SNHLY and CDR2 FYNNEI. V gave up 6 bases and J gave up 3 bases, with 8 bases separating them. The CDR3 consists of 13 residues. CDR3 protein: CASRADYTGELFF. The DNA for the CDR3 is TGTGCCAGCAGGGCGGACTACACCGGGGAGCTGTTTTTT.

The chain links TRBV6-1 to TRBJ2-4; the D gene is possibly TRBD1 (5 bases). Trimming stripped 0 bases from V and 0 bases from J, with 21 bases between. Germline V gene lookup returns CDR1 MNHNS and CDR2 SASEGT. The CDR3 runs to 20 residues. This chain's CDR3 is CASSEAHSGMGTGAKNIQYF. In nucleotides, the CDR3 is TGTGCCAGCAGTGAAGCGCACTCAGGGATGGGTACGGGAGCCAAAAACATTCAGTACTTC.

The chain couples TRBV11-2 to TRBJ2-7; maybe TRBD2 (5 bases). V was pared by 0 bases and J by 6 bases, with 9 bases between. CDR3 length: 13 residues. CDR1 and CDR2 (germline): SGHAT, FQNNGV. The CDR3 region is CASSLEWAGEQYF. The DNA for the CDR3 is TGTGCCAGCAGCTTAGAATGGGCGGGCGAGCAGTACTTC.

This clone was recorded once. CDR3: CASSAGSSYEQYF. CDR3 DNA sequence: TGTGCCAGCAGCGCGGGTAGCTCCTACGAGCAGTACTTC. This chain connects TRBV9 to TRBJ2-7; D gene ambiguous. V was pared by 3 bases and J by 0 bases, with 7 bases between. Germline CDR1 and CDR2: SGDLS and YYNGEE. There are 13 residues in the CDR3.

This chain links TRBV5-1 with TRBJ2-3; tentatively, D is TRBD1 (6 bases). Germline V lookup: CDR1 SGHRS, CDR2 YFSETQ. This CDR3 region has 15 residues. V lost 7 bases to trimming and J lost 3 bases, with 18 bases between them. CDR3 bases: TGCGCCAGCGAAACCAGGGGTTTTGGTACAGATACGCAGTATTTT. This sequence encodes CASETRGFGTDTQYF. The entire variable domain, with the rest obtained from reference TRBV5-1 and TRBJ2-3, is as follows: KAGVTQTPRYLIKTRGQQVTLSCSPISGHRSVSWYQQTPGQGLQFLFEYFSETQRNKGNFPGRFSGRQFSNSRSEMNVSTLELGDSALYLCASETRGFGTDTQYFGPGTRLTVL.

CDR3 DNA: TGCGCCACGGTACCACAGGGGGCCGGCGAGCAGTACTTC. This encodes CATVPQGAGEQYF. This rearrangement joins TRBV10-2 to TRBJ2-7; 9 nucleotides line up with TRBD1. The CDR3 has 13 residues. Germline loops: CDR1 WSHSY, CDR2 SAAADI. The V gene end was trimmed by 10 bases and the J gene end by 6 bases; junction bases not matched to a gene: 10.

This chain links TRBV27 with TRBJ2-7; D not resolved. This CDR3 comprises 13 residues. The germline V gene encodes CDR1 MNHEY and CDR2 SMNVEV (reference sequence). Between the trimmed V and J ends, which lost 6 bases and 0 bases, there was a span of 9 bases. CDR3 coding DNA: TGTGCCAGCAGCTTGGGCAACTCCTACGAGCAGTACTTC. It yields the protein CASSLGNSYEQYF.

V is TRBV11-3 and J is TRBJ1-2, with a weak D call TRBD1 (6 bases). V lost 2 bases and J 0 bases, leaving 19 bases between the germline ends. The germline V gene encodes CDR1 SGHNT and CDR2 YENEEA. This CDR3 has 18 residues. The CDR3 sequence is CASSLPVYRAGSNYGYTF. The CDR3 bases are TGTGCCAGCAGCTTACCGGTGTACAGGGCCGGATCTAACTATGGCTACACCTTC.

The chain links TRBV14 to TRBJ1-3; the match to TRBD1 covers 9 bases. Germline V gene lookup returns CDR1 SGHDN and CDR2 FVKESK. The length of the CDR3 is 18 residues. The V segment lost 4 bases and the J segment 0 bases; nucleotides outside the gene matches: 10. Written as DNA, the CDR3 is TGTGCCAGCAGCCGGACAGGGGCTGCCCCAAGCTCTGGAAACACCATATATTTT. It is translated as CASSRTGAAPSSGNTIYF. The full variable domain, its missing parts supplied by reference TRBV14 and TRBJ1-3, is EAGVTQFPSHSVIEKGQTVTLRCDPISGHDNLYWYRRVMGKEIKFLLHFVKESKQDESGMPNNRFLAERTGGTYSTLKVQPAELEDSGVYFCASSRTGAAPSSGNTIYFGEGSWLTVV.

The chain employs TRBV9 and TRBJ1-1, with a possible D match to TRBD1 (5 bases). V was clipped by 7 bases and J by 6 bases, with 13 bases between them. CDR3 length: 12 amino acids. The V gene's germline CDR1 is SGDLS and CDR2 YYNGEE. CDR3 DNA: TGTGCCAGCTCCGCGGGGGACGCTGAAGCTTTCTTT. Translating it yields CASSAGDAEAFF.

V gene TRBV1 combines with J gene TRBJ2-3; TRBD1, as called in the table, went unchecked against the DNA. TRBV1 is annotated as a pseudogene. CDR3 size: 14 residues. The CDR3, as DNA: TGCACCTCCTCCCGGGACAGGGATACAGATACGCAGTATTTT. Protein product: CTSSRDRDTDTQYF.